The present T cell receptor beta chain was sequenced within a study of beta chain features in type 1 diabetes. In this sample, this clone turned up a few times. Its antigen is unknown. Notes on the study in general: All four CD4+ subsets from Type 1 diabetes patients carried moderately but significantly shorter TCRB CDR3s. A definitive answer on HLA type influencing TCRB rearrangement was not reached here.

As every portion of the isolated RNA was reverse transcribed, the sequencing read expressed TCRB transcripts. Regulatory, naive and central memory T cell samples averaged approximately 3.4 million reads. Clones were read by immunoSEQ multiplex PCR, and TCRdb kept only the in-frame ones, dropping some. The sample yields roughly 150,000 clones, less than 9.5% seen once. Germline V gene lookup returns CDR1 SNHLY and CDR2 FYNNEI. The V and J ends lost 8 bases and 9 bases, in that order; junction bases with no gene match: 12. The CDR3 length is 15 residues. The sample consisted of central memory CD4+ T cells from blood. This chain uses TRBV2 with TRBJ2-1; TRBD2 aligns across 11 bases. The clonotype comes from a man aged 18 to 29 in good health. CDR3 sequence: CASLSTSGRLGEQFF. DNA for the CDR3: TGTGCCAGCCTTAGTACTAGCGGGAGATTGGGTGAGCAGTTCTTC.